One and the same sample provided the 10 T cell receptor beta chains below, sequenced in a study of beta chain features in type 1 diabetes. Points from the study as a whole: Type 1 diabetes patients had moderately but significantly shorter TCRB CDR3s in all four CD4+ subsets.

As every portion of the isolated RNA was reverse transcribed, the sequencing read expressed TCRB transcripts. The repertoire was sequenced with immunoSEQ multiplex PCR; TCRdb's copy has only in-frame clones and lacks some. The table shows 250,000 to 350,000 clones, with over 12% occurring only once. The antigens for these receptors are not known. Sequenced input: naive CD4+ T cells from blood. The receptor source for this set is a young man with type 1 diabetes.

This clone was counted between two and nine times. The chain uses TRBV7-9 and TRBJ1-4; D may be TRBD1 (6 bases). This CDR3 is built from 15 residues. The V gene's germline CDR1 is SEHNR and CDR2 FQNEAQ (reference sequence). V dropped 5 bases and J dropped 0 bases, with 10 bases sitting between them. CDR3 coding DNA: TGTGCCAGCAGCCTGGACAGTTCAACTAATGAAAAACTGTTTTTT. This sequence encodes CASSLDSSTNEKLFF.

In this sample, this clone turned up a few times. The gene calls are TRBV10-3 and TRBJ2-5, with TRBD1 matching over 7 bases. CDR1 and CDR2 from the germline V gene are ENHRY and SYGVKD. This CDR3 comprises 13 residues. V lost 4 bases, J lost 1 base, and 0 bases stayed unmatched. CDR3 DNA: TGTGCCATCAGTGGGACAGGCCAAGAGACCCAGTACTTC. Protein sequence: CAISGTGQETQYF.

This clone was picked up a small number of times. The chain carries TRBV2 and TRBJ2-7; 9 nucleotides line up with TRBD1. This CDR3 has 14 amino acids. CDR1 and CDR2 (germline): SNHLY, FYNNEI. The ends lost 3 bases at V and 2 bases at J; junction bases unmatched: 2. As DNA, the CDR3 is TGTGCCAGCAGTGAGGGGGACAGGGCCTACGAGCAGTACTTC. Its protein is CASSEGDRAYEQYF.

The rearrangement joins TRBV25-1 to TRBJ1-2; tentatively, D is TRBD1 (6 bases). Germline lookup yields CDR1 MGHDK and CDR2 SYGVNS. With 4 bases removed from V and 3 bases from J, the gap between germline ends came to 12 bases. The CDR3 consists of 14 residues. The CDR3 DNA is TGTGCCAGCAGTGTGGACCAGGGGTACTATGGCTACACCTTC. Encoded protein: CASSVDQGYYGYTF.

About this clone: The identical CDR3 is also encoded by other nucleotide sequences in the sample. The chain's CDR3 is CASSYSRGPYEQYF. DNA of the CDR3: TGTGCCAGCAGTTACTCGCGAGGGCCCTACGAGCAGTACTTC. V gene TRBV6-6 combines with J gene TRBJ2-7, with D perhaps matching TRBD2 (5 bases). V lost 0 bases, J lost 2 bases, and 8 bases lay in between. This CDR3 is 14 amino acids long. Germline-derived CDR1 and CDR2 are MNHNY and SVGAGI (reference sequence).

This clone has only a few counts. The chain combines TRBV30 with TRBJ1-5, with D perhaps matching TRBD1 (5 bases). Germline CDR1 and CDR2: GTSNPN and SVGIG (reference sequence). V lost 0 bases and J 14 bases, leaving 11 bases between the germline ends. CDR3 length: 11 amino acids. The CDR3 sequence is CAWSVGGGKHF. DNA of the CDR3: TGTGCCTGGAGTGTCGGTGGGGGGAAGCATTTT.

This clone was detected only a few times. J is TRBJ2-3 and V is TRBV5-1; 9 positions match TRBD1. V was clipped by 4 bases and J by 4 bases; unmatched bases: 7. In germline, CDR1 is SGHRS, CDR2 YFSETQ. This CDR3 comprises 15 residues. CDR3 residues: CASSAGTGFPDTQYF. The CDR3 DNA sequence: TGCGCCAGCAGCGCCGGGACAGGGTTCCCAGATACGCAGTATTTT.

This clone turned up a few times. V and J are TRBV18 and TRBJ2-1, with a weak D call TRBD2 (5 bases). Trimming left V 0 bases short and J 9 bases short, with 12 bases between. Per germline, CDR1 KGHSH and CDR2 LQKENI. The CDR3 is 14 amino acids. Here the CDR3 DNA reads TGTGCCAGCTCACCACCGAGCGGTAGTGGTGAGCAGTTCTTC. It is translated as CASSPPSGSGEQFF. Combining the CDR3 with reference TRBV18 and TRBJ2-1 gives the whole variable domain NAGVMQNPRHLVRRRGQEARLRCSPMKGHSHVYWYRQLPEEGLKFMVYLQKENIIDESGMPKERFSAEFPKEGPSILRIQQVVRGDSAAYFCASSPPSGSGEQFFGPGTRLTVL.

The chain combines TRBV6-1 with TRBJ2-7; possibly TRBD2 for D (5 bases). The CDR3 spans 18 residues. CDR1 is MNHNS and CDR2 is SASEGT in the germline V gene. The germline V and J ends were trimmed by 4 bases and 4 bases, with 26 bases remaining between them. The CDR3 reads CASSGAVRVSSTRYEQYF. CDR3 nucleotide sequence: TGTGCCAGCAGTGGGGCAGTGCGGGTTAGTAGTACCAGATACGAGCAGTACTTC.

This clone was detected a few times. The chain carries TRBV28 and TRBJ2-7; weak D call: TRBD2 (6 bases). Germline lookup yields CDR1 MDHEN and CDR2 SYDVKM. V was trimmed by 6 bases and J by 5 bases, leaving 11 bases between them. CDR3 length: 12 amino acids. The CDR3, as DNA: TGTGCCAGCAGCCCGGACTACCACGAGCAGTACTTC. This encodes CASSPDYHEQYF.